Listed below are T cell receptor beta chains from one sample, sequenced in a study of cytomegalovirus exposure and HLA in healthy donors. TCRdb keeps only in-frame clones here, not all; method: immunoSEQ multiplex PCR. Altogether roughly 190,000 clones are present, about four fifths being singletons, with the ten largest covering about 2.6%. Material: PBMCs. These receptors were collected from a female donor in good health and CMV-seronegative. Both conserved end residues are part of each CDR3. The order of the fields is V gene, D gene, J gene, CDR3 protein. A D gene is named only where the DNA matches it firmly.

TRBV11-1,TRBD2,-,CASSHSTGGPNEQYF
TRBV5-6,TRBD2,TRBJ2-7,CASSPAGGGPYEQYF
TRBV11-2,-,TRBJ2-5,CASSFFLDSYGYF
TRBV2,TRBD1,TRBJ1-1,CASPPSDRAWGEAFF
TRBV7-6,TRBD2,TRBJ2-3,CASSLRGSGGDPDTQYF
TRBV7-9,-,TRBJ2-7,CASSRPTGAYEQYF
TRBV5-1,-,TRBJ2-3,CASSLGVARDTQYF
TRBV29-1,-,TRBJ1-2,CSVSPRGGAIYGYTF
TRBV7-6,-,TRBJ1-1,CASSFMNTEAFF
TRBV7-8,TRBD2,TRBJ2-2,CASSRTSGGQNTGELFF
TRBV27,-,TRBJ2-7,CASTSLYEQYF
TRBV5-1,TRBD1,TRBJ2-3,CASSSGRGTDTQYF
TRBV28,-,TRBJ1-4,CASSQPGTNDEKLFF
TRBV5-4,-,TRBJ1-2,CASSLGSRANYGYTF
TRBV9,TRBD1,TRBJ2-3,CASSSGQGAAVGPDTQYF
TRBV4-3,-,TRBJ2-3,CASSQVSPRDTQYF
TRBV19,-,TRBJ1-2,CASSNPGAPPNYGYTF
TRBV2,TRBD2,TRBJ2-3,CASSDVERGLSTDTQYF